Below, 3 T cell receptor beta chains from the same sample are listed, as sequenced in a study of T cells in Graves' hyperthyroidism and ophthalmopathy. Researchers amplified the TCR beta CDR3 regions from RNA transcripts. Initially, a first-round RT-PCR of the TCR CDR3 employed the HTBI primer set. MiXCR, run by TCRdb on the multiplex PCR reads, gives a single entry per CDR3 protein. The sample has about 570,000 distinct CDR3 sequences, roughly 46% seen once. Sequencing was carried out using peripheral blood or thyroid tissue (not recorded which). The source of these receptors is an adult woman with Graves' disease, either hyperthyroidism or ophthalmopathy (not recorded which).

The chain recombines TRBV7-8 with TRBJ1-1; the D is unclear. Germline V gene lookup returns CDR1 SGHVS and CDR2 FQNEAQ. This CDR3 is 15 amino acids long. Trimming removed 3 bases at V and 1 base at J, with 12 bases between. The CDR3 is CASSLIPRENTEAFF. In nucleotides, the CDR3 is TGTGCCAGCAGCTTGATCCCCCGGGAGAACACTGAAGCTTTCTTT.

In its sample, this clonotype was seen many times. This chain uses TRBV29-1 with TRBJ1-3, with D hard to call. V dropped 5 bases and J dropped 3 bases, with 5 bases sitting between them. Germline V gives CDR1 SQVTM, CDR2 ANQGSEA. The CDR3 length is 11 residues. Written as DNA, the CDR3 is TGCAGCGTTTACAGTGGAAACACCATATATTTT. It translates to CSVYSGNTIYF.

V usage is TRBV20-1 and J usage is TRBJ2-5, with D perhaps matching TRBD1 (5 bases). V was pared by 6 bases and J by 0 bases, with 8 bases between. Germline lookup yields CDR1 DFQATT and CDR2 SNEGSKA (reference sequence). There are 12 residues in the CDR3. CDR3: CSAIGDQETQYF. Here the CDR3 DNA reads TGCAGTGCCATAGGGGACCAAGAGACCCAGTACTTC.